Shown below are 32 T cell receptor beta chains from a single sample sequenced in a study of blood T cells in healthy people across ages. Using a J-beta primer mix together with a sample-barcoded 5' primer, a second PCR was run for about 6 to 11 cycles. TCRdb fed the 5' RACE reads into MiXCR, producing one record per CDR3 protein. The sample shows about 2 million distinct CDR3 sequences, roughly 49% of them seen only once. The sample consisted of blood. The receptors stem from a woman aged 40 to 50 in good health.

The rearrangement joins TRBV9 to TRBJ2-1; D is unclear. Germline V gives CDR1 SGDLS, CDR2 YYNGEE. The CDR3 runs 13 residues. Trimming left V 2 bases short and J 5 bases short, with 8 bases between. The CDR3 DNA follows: TGTGCCAGCAGCGTCCAACTCAACAATGAGCAGTTCTTC. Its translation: CASSVQLNNEQFF.

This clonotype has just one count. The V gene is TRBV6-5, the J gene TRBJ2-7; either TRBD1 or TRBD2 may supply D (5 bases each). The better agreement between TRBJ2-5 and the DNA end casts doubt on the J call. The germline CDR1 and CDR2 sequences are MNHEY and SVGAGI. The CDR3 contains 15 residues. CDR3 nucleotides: TGTGCCAGCAGTTGGGGACGGGTATCCAAAGAGACCCAGTACTTC. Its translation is CASSWGRVSKETQYF.

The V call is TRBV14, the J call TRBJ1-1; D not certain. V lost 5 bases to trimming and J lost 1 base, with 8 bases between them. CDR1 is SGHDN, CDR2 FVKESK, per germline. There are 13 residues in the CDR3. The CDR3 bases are TGTGCCAGCAGCGCCGGACCGAACACTGAAGCTTTCTTT. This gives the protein CASSAGPNTEAFF.

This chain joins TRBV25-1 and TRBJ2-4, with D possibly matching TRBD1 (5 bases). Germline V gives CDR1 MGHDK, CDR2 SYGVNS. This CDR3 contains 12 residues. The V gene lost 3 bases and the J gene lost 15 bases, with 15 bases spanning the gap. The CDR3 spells CASSDQGQARYF. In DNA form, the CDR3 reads TGTGCCAGCAGTGACCAGGGTCAGGCCCGGTACTTC.

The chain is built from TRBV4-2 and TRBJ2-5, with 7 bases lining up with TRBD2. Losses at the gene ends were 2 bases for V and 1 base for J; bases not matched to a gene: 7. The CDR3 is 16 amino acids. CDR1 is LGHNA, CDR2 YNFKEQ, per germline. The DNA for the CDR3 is TGTGCCAGCAGCCAAAACGCGGGGGAGAGCCAAGAGACCCAGTACTTC. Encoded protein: CASSQNAGESQETQYF.

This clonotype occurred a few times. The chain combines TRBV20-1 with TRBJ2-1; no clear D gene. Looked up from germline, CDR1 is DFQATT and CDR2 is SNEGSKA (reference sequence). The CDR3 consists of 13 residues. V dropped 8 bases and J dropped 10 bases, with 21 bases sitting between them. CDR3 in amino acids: CSLPRLGRSEQFF. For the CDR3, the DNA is TGCAGTTTACCCCGTCTTGGGCGGTCCGAGCAGTTCTTC.

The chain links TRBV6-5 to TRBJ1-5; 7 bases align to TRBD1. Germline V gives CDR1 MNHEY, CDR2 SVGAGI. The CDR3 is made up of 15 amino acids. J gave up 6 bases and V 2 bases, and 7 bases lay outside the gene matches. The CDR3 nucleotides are TGTGCCAGCAGTTACGACAGGGATGGTGTTCAGCCCCAGCATTTT. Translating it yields CASSYDRDGVQPQHF.

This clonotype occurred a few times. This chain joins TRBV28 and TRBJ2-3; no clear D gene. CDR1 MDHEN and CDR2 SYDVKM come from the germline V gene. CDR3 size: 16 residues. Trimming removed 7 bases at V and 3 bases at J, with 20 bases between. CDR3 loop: CASTRPPVLGTDTQYF. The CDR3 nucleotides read TGTGCCAGCACCCGACCCCCGGTATTAGGGACAGATACGCAGTATTTT.

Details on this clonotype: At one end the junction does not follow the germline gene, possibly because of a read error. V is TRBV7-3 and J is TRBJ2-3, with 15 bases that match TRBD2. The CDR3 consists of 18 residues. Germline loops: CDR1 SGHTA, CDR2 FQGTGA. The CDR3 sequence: CASSLTGTSGGSTDTRYF. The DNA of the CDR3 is TGTGCCAGCAGCTTAACAGGGACTAGCGGGGGGAGCACAGATACGCGGTATTTT.

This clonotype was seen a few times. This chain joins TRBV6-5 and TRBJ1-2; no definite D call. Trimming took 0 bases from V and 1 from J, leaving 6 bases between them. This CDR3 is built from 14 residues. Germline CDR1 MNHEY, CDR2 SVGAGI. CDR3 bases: TGTGCCAGCAGTTACTCTAGGAGTAACTATGGCTACACCTTC. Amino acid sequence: CASSYSRSNYGYTF.

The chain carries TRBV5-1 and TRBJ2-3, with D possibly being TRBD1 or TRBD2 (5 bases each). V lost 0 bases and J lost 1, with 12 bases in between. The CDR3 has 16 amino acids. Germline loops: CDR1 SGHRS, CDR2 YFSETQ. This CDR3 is CASSLDRGARTDTQYF. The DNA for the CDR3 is TGCGCCAGCAGCTTGGACAGAGGGGCGCGCACAGATACGCAGTATTTT.

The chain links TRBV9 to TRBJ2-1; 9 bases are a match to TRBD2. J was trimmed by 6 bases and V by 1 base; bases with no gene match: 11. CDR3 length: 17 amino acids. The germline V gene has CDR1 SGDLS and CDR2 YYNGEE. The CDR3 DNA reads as TGTGCCAGCAGCGTAACCGTCAGGCGGGGGGGCCTCAATGAGCAGTTCTTC. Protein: CASSVTVRRGGLNEQFF.

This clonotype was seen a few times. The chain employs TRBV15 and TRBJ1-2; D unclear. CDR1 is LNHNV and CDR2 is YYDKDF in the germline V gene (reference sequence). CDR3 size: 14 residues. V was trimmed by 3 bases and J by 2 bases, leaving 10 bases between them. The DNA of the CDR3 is TGTGCCACCAGCAGGGGAAAGGACAACTATGGCTACACCTTC. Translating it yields CATSRGKDNYGYTF.

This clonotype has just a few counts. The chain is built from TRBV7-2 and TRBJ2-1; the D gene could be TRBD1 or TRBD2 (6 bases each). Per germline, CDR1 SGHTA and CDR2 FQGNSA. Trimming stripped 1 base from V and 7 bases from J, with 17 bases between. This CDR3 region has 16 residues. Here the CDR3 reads CASSLGLGGWRNEQFF. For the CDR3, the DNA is TGTGCCAGCAGCTTAGGGCTGGGGGGCTGGCGGAATGAGCAGTTCTTC.

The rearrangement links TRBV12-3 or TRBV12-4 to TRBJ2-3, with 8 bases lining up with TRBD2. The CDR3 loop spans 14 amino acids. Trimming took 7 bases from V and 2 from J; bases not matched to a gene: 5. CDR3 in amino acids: CASILGGDTDTQYF. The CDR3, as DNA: TGTGCCAGCATCCTCGGGGGGGACACAGATACGCAGTATTTT.

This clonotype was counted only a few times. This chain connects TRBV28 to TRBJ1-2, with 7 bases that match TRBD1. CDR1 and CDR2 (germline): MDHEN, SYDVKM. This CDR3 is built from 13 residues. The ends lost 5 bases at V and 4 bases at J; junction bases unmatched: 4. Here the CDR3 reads CASSGGTAYGYTF. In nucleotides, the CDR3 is TGTGCCAGCAGTGGAGGGACAGCCTATGGCTACACCTTC.

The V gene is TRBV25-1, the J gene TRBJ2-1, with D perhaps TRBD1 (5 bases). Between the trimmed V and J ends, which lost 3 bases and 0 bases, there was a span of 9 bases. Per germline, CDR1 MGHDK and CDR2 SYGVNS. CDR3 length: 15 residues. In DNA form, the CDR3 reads TGTGCCAGCAGTGACAGGGAAGTCTCCTACAATGAGCAGTTCTTC. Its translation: CASSDREVSYNEQFF.

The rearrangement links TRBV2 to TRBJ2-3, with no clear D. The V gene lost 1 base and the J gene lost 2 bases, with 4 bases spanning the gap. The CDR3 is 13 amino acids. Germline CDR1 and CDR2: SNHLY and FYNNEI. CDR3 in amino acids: CASSEETTDTQYF. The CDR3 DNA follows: TGTGCCAGCAGTGAAGAAACCACAGATACGCAGTATTTT.

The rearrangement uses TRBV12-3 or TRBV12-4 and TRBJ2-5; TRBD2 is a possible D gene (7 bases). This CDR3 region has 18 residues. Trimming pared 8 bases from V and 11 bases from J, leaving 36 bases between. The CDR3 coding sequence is TGTGCCAGCTCTGGTCTCAGGGACCGCGGGGGCCTGAACAATGAGCAGTACTTC. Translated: CASSGLRDRGGLNNEQYF.

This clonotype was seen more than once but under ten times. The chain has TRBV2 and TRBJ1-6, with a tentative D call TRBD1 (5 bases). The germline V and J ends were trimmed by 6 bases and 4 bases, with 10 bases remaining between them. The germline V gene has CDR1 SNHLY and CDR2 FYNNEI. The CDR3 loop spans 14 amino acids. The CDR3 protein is CASSGGMYNSPLHF. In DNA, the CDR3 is TGTGCCAGCAGCGGGGGAATGTATAATTCACCCCTCCACTTT.

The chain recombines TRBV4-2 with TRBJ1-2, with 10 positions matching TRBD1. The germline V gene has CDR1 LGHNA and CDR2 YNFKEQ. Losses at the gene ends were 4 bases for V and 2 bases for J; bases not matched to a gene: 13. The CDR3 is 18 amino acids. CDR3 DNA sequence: TGTGCCAGCAGCCCTAACCCGTTGGGGACAGGGGAAAACTATGGCTACACCTTC. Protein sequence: CASSPNPLGTGENYGYTF.

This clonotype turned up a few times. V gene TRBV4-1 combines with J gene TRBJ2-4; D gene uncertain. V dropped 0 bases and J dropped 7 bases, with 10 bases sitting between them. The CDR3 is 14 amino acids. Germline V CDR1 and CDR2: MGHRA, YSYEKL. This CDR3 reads CASSQETGGNIQYF. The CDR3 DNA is TGCGCCAGCAGCCAAGAAACGGGTGGGAACATTCAGTACTTC.

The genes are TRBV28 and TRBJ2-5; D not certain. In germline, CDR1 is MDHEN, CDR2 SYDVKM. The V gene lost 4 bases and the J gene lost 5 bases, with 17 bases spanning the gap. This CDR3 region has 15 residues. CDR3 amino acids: CASSSALGILETQYF. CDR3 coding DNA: TGTGCCAGCAGTTCTGCATTGGGGATTCTGGAGACCCAGTACTTC.

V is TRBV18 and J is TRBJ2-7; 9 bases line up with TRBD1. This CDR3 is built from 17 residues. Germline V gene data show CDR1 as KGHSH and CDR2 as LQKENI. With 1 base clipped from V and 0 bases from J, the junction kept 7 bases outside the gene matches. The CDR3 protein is CASSPLSGQGTSYEQYF. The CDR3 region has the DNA TGTGCCAGCTCACCACTAAGCGGACAGGGGACCTCCTACGAGCAGTACTTC.

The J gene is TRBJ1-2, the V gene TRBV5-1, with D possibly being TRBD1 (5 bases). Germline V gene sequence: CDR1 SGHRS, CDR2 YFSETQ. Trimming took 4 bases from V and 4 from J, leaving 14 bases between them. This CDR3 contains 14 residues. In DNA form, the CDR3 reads TGCGCCAGCAGCCCCGACAGTAACTCCTATGGCTACACCTTC. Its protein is CASSPDSNSYGYTF.

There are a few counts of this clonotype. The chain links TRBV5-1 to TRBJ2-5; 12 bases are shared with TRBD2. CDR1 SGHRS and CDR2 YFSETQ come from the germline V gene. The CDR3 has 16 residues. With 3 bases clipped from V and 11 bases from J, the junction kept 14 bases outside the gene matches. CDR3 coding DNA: TGCGCCAGCAGCTCTTACGCACTAGCGGGGGGCGGAGAGCAGTACTTC. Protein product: CASSSYALAGGGEQYF.

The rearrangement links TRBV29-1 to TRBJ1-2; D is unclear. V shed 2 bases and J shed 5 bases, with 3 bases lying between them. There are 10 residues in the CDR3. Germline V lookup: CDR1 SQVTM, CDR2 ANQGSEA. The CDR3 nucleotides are TGCAGCGTTGAACAGTATGGCTACACCTTC. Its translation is CSVEQYGYTF.

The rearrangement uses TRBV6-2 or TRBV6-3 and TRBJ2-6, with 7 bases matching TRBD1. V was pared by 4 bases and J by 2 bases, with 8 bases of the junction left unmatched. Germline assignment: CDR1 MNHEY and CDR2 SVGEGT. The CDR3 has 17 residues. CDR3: CASSSAQGLAGANVLTF. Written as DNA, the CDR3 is TGTGCCAGCAGTTCGGCACAGGGGTTAGCTGGGGCCAACGTCCTGACTTTC.

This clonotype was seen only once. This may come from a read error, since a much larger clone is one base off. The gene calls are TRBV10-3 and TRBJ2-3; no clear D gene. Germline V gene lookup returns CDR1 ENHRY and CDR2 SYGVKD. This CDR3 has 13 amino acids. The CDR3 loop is CAVSATSTDTQYF. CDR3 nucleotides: TGTGCCGTCAGTGCGACTAGCACAGATACGCAGTATTTT.

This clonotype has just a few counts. The CDR3 loop reads CASSSLAGGKNIQYF. CDR3 bases: TGTGCCAGCAGTTCCTTGGCGGGGGGCAAAAACATTCAGTACTTC. This rearrangement joins TRBV28 to TRBJ2-4, with 8 bases lining up with TRBD2. V shed 4 bases, J shed 3 bases, and the junction held 5 bases outside the gene matches. Germline values: CDR1 MDHEN, CDR2 SYDVKM. The CDR3 sequence is 15 residues long.

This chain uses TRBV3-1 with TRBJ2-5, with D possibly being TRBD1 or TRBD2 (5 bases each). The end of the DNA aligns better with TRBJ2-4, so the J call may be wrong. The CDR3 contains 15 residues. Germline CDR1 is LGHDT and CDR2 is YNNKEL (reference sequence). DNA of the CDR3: TGTGCCAGCAGCCAACCCGGGACCATTAAAAACATTCAGTACTTC. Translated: CASSQPGTIKNIQYF.

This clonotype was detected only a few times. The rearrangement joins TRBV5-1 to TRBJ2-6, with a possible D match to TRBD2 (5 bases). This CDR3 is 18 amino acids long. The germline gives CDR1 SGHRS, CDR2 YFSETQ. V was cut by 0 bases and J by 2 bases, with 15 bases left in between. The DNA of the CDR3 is TGCGCCAGCAGCTTGGGCGTACTAGGAGACCCTGGGGCCAACGTCCTGACTTTC. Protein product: CASSLGVLGDPGANVLTF. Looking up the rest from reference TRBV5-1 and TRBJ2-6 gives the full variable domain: KAGVTQTPRYLIKTRGQQVTLSCSPISGHRSVSWYQQTPGQGLQFLFEYFSETQRNKGNFPGRFSGRQFSNSRSEMNVSTLELGDSALYLCASSLGVLGDPGANVLTFGAGSRLTVL.